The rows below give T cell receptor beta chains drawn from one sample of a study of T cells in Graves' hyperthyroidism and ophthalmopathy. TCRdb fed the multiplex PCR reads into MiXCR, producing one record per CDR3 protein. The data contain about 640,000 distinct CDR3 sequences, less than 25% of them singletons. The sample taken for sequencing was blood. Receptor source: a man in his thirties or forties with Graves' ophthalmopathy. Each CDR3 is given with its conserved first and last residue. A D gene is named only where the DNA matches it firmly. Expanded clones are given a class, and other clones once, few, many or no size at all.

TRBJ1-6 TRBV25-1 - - TGTGCCAGCAGTGATGCGTCGAGGAATTCACCCCTCCACTTT CASSDASRNSPLHF
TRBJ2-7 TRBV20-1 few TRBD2 TGCAGTGCTAGCCGACTAGCGGGAGTTAGGTACGAGCAGTACTTC CSASRLAGVRYEQYF
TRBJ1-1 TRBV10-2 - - TGCGCCAGCAAGACAGACCTGAACACTGAAGCTTTCTTT CASKTDLNTEAFF
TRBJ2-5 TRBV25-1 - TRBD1 TGTGCCAGCAGTGAAGGACAGGGGGTTAGGAGAGAGACCCAGTACTTC CASSEGQGVRRETQYF
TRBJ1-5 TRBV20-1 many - TGCAGTGCTCCTAGACAGAATAGCAATCAGCCCCAGCATTTT CSAPRQNSNQPQHF
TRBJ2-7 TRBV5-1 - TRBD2 TGCGCCAGCAGCTTAGGTGGGAGGGCGACCTACGAGCAGTACTTC CASSLGGRATYEQYF
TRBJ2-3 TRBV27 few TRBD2 TGTGCCAGCAGTTTATCGCTAGCGGGGTGGGGGGATACGCAGTATTTT CASSLSLAGWGDTQYF
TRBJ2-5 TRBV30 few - TGTGCCTGGAGACTTGGGCAGACCCAGTACTTC CAWRLGQTQYF
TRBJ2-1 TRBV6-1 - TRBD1 TGTGCCAGCAGCCGCCTGGGACAGGGAAAGAACAATGAGCAGTTCTTC CASSRLGQGKNNEQFF
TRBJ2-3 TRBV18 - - TGTGCCAGCTCACCGTTGGCTAGTGGCGATACGCAGTATTTT CASSPLASGDTQYF
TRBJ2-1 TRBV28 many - TGTGCCAGCAGTTTTCGTTTTACTAGCCAAGACAATGAGCAGTTCTTC CASSFRFTSQDNEQFF
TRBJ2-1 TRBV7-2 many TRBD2 TGTGCCAGCAGCTCAGGGACTAGATTCTATGAGCAGTTCTTC CASSSGTRFYEQFF
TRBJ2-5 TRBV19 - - TGTGCCAGTGGGACGGGAGAGATAGAGACCCAGTACTTC CASGTGEIETQYF
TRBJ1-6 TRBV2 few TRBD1 TGTGCCAGTAGCCAACAGGGGAGCTCCTATAATTCACCCCTCCACTTT CASSQQGSSYNSPLHF
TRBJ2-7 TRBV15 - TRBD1 TGTGCCACCAGCAGAGGTGGTTTTGTCGCCGGGACAGGGACCTACGAGCAGTACTTC CATSRGGFVAGTGTYEQYF
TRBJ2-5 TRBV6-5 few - TGTGCCAGCACGCGGTCGGTCACCCCCTCCCAAGAGACCCAGTACTTC CASTRSVTPSQETQYF
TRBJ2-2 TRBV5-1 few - TGCGCCAGCAGCTTAGTCGAAGCGAACACCGGGGAGCTGTTTTTT CASSLVEANTGELFF
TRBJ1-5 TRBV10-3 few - TGTGCCATCTCCGGGACGCTATATCAGCCCCAGCATTTT CAISGTLYQPQHF
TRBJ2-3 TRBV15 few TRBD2 TGTGCCACCAATGCGGGAGGGAGCACAGATACGCAGTATTTT CATNAGGSTDTQYF
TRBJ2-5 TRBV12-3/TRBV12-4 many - TGTGCCAGCAGAAAATACCAACAAGAGACCCAGTACTTC CASRKYQQETQYF
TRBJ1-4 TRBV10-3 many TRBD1 TGTGCCATCAGGGCCGGGACAGGGGCGAATGAAAAACTGTTTTTT CAIRAGTGANEKLFF
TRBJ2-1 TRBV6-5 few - TGTGCCAGCAGTTACTCTGTCAGATACAATGAGCAGTTCTTC CASSYSVRYNEQFF
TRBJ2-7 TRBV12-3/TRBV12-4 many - TGTGCCAGCAGTTTCGCAGCCTCCTACGAGCAGTACTTC CASSFAASYEQYF
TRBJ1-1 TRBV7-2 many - TGTGCCAGCAGCTTAGGAGAGGGACGGACGGGGTACACTGAAGCTTTCTTT CASSLGEGRTGYTEAFF
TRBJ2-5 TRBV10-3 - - TGTGCCATCAGTGAGTCAAACCTTCCCGGCGGGAAGGTGGGGGAGACCCAGTACTTC CAISESNLPGGKVGETQYF
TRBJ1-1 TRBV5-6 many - TGTGCCAGCAGCACCTCCTTGGACGAATACACTGAAGCTTTCTTT CASSTSLDEYTEAFF
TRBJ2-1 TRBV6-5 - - TGTGCCAGCTGGCCGGGGGACACAACCTACAATGAGCAGTTCTTC CASWPGDTTYNEQFF
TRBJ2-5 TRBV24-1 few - TGTGCCACCAGTGATTTCGGGAAGACCCAGTACTTC CATSDFGKTQYF
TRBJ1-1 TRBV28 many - TGTGCCAGCAGTGGAATACCGGGGCCCTTGAACACTGAAGCTTTCTTT CASSGIPGPLNTEAFF
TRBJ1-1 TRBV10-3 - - TGTGCCATCAGCGACAAGGGTTATAACACTGAAGCTTTCTTT CAISDKGYNTEAFF
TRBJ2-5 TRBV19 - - TGTGCCAGTAGTTCCCGAATGGGAGAGACCCAGTACTTC CASSSRMGETQYF
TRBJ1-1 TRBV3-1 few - TGTGCCAGCAGCCAAGATACAAGGCTAGGGATGACCACTGAAGCTTTCTTT CASSQDTRLGMTTEAFF
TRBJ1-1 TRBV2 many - TGTGCCAGCAGTGGGGACGAAGCAGGGACAACTGAAGCTTTCTTT CASSGDEAGTTEAFF
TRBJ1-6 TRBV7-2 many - TGTGCCAGCAGGAGTAGCAGCGGGGCGGTGACCCTCCACTTT CASRSSSGAVTLHF
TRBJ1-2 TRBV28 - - TGTGCCAGCAGTCCCCCGGACTATGGCTACACCTTC CASSPPDYGYTF
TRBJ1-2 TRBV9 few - TGTGCCAGCAGCGGTCGTACAGGGAACTATGGCTACACCTTC CASSGRTGNYGYTF
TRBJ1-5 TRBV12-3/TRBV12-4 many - TGTGCCAGCAGTTTTGGTACAGGGAGTCAGCCCCAGCATTTT CASSFGTGSQPQHF
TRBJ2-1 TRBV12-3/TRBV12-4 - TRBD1 TGTGCCAGCAGTTTAGACCTTGGGACAGCCTACAATGAGCAGTTCTTC CASSLDLGTAYNEQFF
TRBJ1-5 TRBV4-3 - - TGCGCCAGCAGCCAAGAGAGGTACAGCCCCAATCAGCCCCAGCATTTT CASSQERYSPNQPQHF
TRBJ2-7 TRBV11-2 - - TGTGCCAGCAGCTCCATGAGGGTGGACCCCGCCTACGAGCAGTACTTC CASSSMRVDPAYEQYF
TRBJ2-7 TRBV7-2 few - TGTGCCAGCAGCTTTTACAGGGCCTACGAGCAGTACTTC CASSFYRAYEQYF
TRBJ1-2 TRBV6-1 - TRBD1 TGTGCCAGCAGAAACCGGGACAGGGGTCCCGCTAACTATGGCTACACCTTC CASRNRDRGPANYGYTF
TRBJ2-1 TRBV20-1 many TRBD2 TGCAGTGCTAGGGTGACTAGCGGGAGTAACGATGAGCAGTTCTTC CSARVTSGSNDEQFF
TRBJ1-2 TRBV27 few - TGTGCCAGCAGTTTGTTGGCAGGGTGGAACTATGGCTACACCTTC CASSLLAGWNYGYTF
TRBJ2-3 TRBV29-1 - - TGCAGCGTTGGCTCCAATAATGCGCAGTATTTT CSVGSNNAQYF
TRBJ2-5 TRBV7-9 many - TGTGCCAGCAGCTTAGAGCTAGTGGAAGAGACCCAGTACTTC CASSLELVEETQYF
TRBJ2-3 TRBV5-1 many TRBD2 TGCGCCAGCAGCTTGAAGTTAGCGGGAGTGGCAGATACGCAGTATTTT CASSLKLAGVADTQYF
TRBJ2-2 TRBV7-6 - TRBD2 TGTGCCAGCAGCTTAGCCCTAGCGGGAGGAGGCACCGGGGAGCTGTTTTTT CASSLALAGGGTGELFF
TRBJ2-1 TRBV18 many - TGTGCCAGCTCACCAGTGGGGGGAGGCGATGAGCAGTTCTTC CASSPVGGGDEQFF
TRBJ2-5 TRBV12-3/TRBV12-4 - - TGTGCCAGCAGTTCCACTTGGGACTGGGACCAAGAGACCCAGTACTTC CASSSTWDWDQETQYF
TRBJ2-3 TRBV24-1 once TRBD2 TGTGCCACCCGGGCGGGAGTGGATACGCAGTATTTT CATRAGVDTQYF